One and the same sample provided the 31 T cell receptor beta chains below, sequenced in a study of blood T cell repertoires in COVID-19. Repertoires were generated with immunoSEQ multiplex PCR, while TCRdb's copy carries only in-frame clones and drops some. The sample includes about 18,000 clones, approximately 91% of them seen just once. Specimen: peripheral blood. The receptors derive from a human donor in a cohort sampled during active COVID-19.

The CDR3: CASRRGRVGTEAFF. The CDR3, as DNA: TGTGCCAGCAGGCGGGGCAGGGTTGGGACTGAAGCTTTCTTT. The J gene is TRBJ1-1, the V gene TRBV7-8; D might be TRBD1 (5 bases). CDR1 and CDR2 from the germline V gene are SGHVS and FQNEAQ. V lost 6 bases and J 5 bases, leaving 16 bases between the germline ends. There are 14 residues in the CDR3.

This chain connects TRBV5-1 to TRBJ1-1; a weak D match, TRBD1 (5 bases). Deletions cut 0 bases from V and 7 bases from J, with 19 bases between. This CDR3 has 16 amino acids. CDR1 and CDR2 from the germline V gene are SGHRS and YFSETQ. The CDR3 DNA is TGCGCCAGCAGCTTGGGGACTGTCTCCTCGGGGGGTGAAGCTTTCTTT. It yields the protein CASSLGTVSSGGEAFF. The whole variable domain, remainder taken from reference TRBV5-1 and TRBJ1-1, is KAGVTQTPRYLIKTRGQQVTLSCSPISGHRSVSWYQQTPGQGLQFLFEYFSETQRNKGNFPGRFSGRQFSNSRSEMNVSTLELGDSALYLCASSLGTVSSGGEAFFGQGTRLTVV.

The J gene is TRBJ1-2, the V gene TRBV9; 9 bases match TRBD1. The germline V gene has CDR1 SGDLS and CDR2 YYNGEE. The J segment lost 4 bases and the V segment lost 0 bases, leaving 4 bases of the junction unmatched. This CDR3 spans 15 amino acids. The CDR3 sequence is CASSVGQGDVYGYTF. The CDR3 coding sequence is TGTGCCAGCAGCGTAGGACAGGGGGATGTCTATGGCTACACCTTC.

The chain joins TRBV5-4 to TRBJ2-5; tentatively, D is TRBD2 (7 bases). Looked up from germline, CDR1 is SGHNT and CDR2 is YYREEE (reference sequence). The CDR3 has 16 residues. The V gene lost 3 bases and the J gene lost 1 base, with 16 bases spanning the gap. For the CDR3, the DNA is TGTGCCAGCAGCTACCGTGGAGGGGGGGTCCAAGAGACCCAGTACTTC. This codes for CASSYRGGGVQETQYF. Based on the CDR3 plus reference TRBV5-4 and TRBJ2-5, the full variable domain is ETGVTQSPTHLIKTRGQQVTLRCSSQSGHNTVSWYQQALGQGPQFIFQYYREEENGRGNFPPRFSGLQFPNYSSELNVNALELDDSALYLCASSYRGGGVQETQYFGPGTRLLVL.

This clone was counted once. The rearrangement joins TRBV27 to TRBJ2-3; TRBD2 aligns across 7 bases. The ends lost 2 bases at V and 1 base at J; junction bases unmatched: 6. Germline V gives CDR1 MNHEY, CDR2 SMNVEV (reference sequence). This CDR3 spans 16 amino acids. The CDR3 nucleotides are TGTGCCAGCAGTTTAGTCGGCGGGAGCGGCACAGATACGCAGTATTTT. Translating gives CASSLVGGSGTDTQYF.

This clone occurred once. The chain links TRBV10-3 to TRBJ2-3; 8 bases align to TRBD2. The CDR3 contains 13 residues. Germline V CDR1 and CDR2: ENHRY, SYGVKD. V gave up 9 bases and J gave up 3 bases; unmatched junction bases: 5. The chain's CDR3 is CAMGASGTDTQYF. The DNA for the CDR3 is TGTGCCATGGGGGCTAGCGGGACAGATACGCAGTATTTT.

The chain combines TRBV5-1 with TRBJ2-5, with TRBD1 matching 8 bases. V shed 3 bases and J 2 bases; nucleotides not matched to a gene: 3. The CDR3 runs 14 residues. Germline values: CDR1 SGHRS, CDR2 YFSETQ. The CDR3 is CASSYDRGQETQYF. The CDR3 coding sequence is TGCGCCAGCAGCTACGACAGGGGTCAAGAGACCCAGTACTTC.

The V gene is TRBV19, the J gene TRBJ2-5; TRBD2 matches 9 bases. The germline V gene encodes CDR1 LNHDA and CDR2 SQIVND (reference sequence). The CDR3 has 14 amino acids. Trimming removed 6 bases from V and 5 bases from J; junction bases left unmatched: 7. This chain's CDR3 is CASSQAGGGETQYF. The CDR3 DNA reads TGTGCCAGTAGCCAAGCGGGGGGCGGGGAGACCCAGTACTTC.

The chain has TRBV6-5 and TRBJ1-1; 9 nucleotides agree with TRBD1. The trim removed 8 bases at V and 0 bases at J, leaving 7 bases unmatched. The CDR3 has 15 amino acids. Germline values: CDR1 MNHEY, CDR2 SVGAGI. CDR3 in amino acids: CASVDRGAMNTEAFF. In nucleotides, the CDR3 is TGTGCCAGCGTGGACAGGGGAGCCATGAACACTGAAGCTTTCTTT.

The DNA for the CDR3 is TGTGCCAGCTCACGAGAAAGGGGTTACCAAGAGACCCAGTACTTC. Amino acids: CASSRERGYQETQYF. V gene TRBV18 combines with J gene TRBJ2-5, with D possibly being TRBD1 (5 bases). V lost 4 bases to trimming and J lost 0 bases, with 12 bases between them. This CDR3 is 15 amino acids long. Germline V gives CDR1 KGHSH, CDR2 LQKENI.

The chain carries TRBV9 and TRBJ2-1; TRBD1 might be the D (5 bases). This CDR3 region has 12 residues. Germline CDR1 and CDR2: SGDLS and YYNGEE. The V end lost 4 bases, the J end lost 9 bases, and 11 bases lay between the germline ends. The CDR3 loop reads CASSFQGSEQFF. The DNA of the CDR3 is TGTGCCAGCAGCTTCCAGGGTAGTGAGCAGTTCTTC.

The CDR3 reads CASSPLAGGPQTQYF. CDR3 DNA sequence: TGTGCCAGCAGCCCATTAGCGGGAGGGCCGCAGACCCAGTACTTC. This chain links TRBV14 with TRBJ2-5; 11 bases match TRBD2. V was clipped by 4 bases and J by 6 bases; unmatched bases: 7. This CDR3 comprises 15 residues. Germline V CDR1 and CDR2: SGHDN, FVKESK.

V usage is TRBV29-1 and J usage is TRBJ2-5, with 11 bases that match TRBD1. This CDR3 comprises 13 residues. The trim removed 8 bases at V and 4 bases at J, leaving 6 bases unmatched. Germline V lookup: CDR1 SQVTM, CDR2 ANQGSEA. The CDR3: CSLFGTGGETQYF. CDR3 coding DNA: TGCAGCTTATTTGGGACAGGGGGAGAGACCCAGTACTTC.

The rearrangement joins TRBV11-3 to TRBJ2-1, with 9 bases matching TRBD2. V dropped 1 base and J dropped 4; count of bases not matched to a gene: 5. The germline V gene encodes CDR1 SGHNT and CDR2 YENEEA. This CDR3 has 16 residues. CDR3 region: CASSLVFSGSYNEQFF. The CDR3, as DNA: TGTGCCAGCAGCTTAGTTTTTAGCGGGAGTTACAATGAGCAGTTCTTC.

This chain connects TRBV18 to TRBJ1-2; 9 bases fit TRBD1. The length of the CDR3 is 16 residues. Losses at the gene ends were 1 base for V and 7 bases for J; bases not matched to a gene: 10. From germline, CDR1 is KGHSH and CDR2 LQKENI. The CDR3 protein is CASSPQSEGQGGGYTF. The CDR3 nucleotides read TGTGCCAGCTCACCACAGTCGGAGGGACAGGGAGGTGGCTACACCTTC.

The V and J genes are TRBV6-5 and TRBJ2-5; D call uncertain. The CDR3 has 15 amino acids. Trimming cost V 5 bases and J 5 bases, with 18 bases left between them. Per the germline V gene, CDR1 is MNHEY and CDR2 is SVGAGI. The CDR3 here is CASSPSLGPLETQYF. For the CDR3, the DNA is TGTGCCAGCAGTCCCTCCCTGGGCCCTCTTGAGACCCAGTACTTC.

V gene TRBV7-8 combines with J gene TRBJ2-3, with TRBD1 identical over 10 bases. The V and J ends lost 6 bases and 6 bases, in that order; junction bases with no gene match: 6. Germline assignment: CDR1 SGHVS and CDR2 FQNEAQ. This CDR3 is 14 amino acids long. CDR3 residues: CASSFDRGPDTQYF. The CDR3 nucleotides read TGTGCCAGCAGTTTCGACAGGGGGCCGGATACGCAGTATTTT. Looking up the rest from reference TRBV7-8 and TRBJ2-3 gives the full variable domain: GAGVSQSPRYKVAKRGQDVALRCDPISGHVSLFWYQQALGQGPEFLTYFQNEAQLDKSGLPSDRFFAERPEGSVSTLKIQRTQQEDSAVYLCASSFDRGPDTQYFGPGTRLTVL.

The rearrangement links TRBV7-2 to TRBJ2-5, with 8 bases matching TRBD1. CDR3 length equals 15 residues. Per germline, CDR1 SGHTA and CDR2 FQGNSA. With 8 bases clipped from V and 5 bases from J, the junction kept 13 bases outside the gene matches. The CDR3 is CASGISRGRMETQYF. CDR3 DNA: TGTGCCAGCGGGATATCCAGGGGGCGCATGGAGACCCAGTACTTC.

In regard to this clone: One end of the junction is discordant with germline, which a read error may explain. This chain connects TRBV2 to TRBJ2-2, with 9 bases that match TRBD1. Germline values: CDR1 SNHLY, CDR2 FYNNEI. The CDR3 length is 12 residues. DNA for the CDR3: TGTGCCAGCAGTCCGGACAGGGGAGAGCCTTCTTTT. Translated, it gives CASSPDRGEPSF.

The J gene is TRBJ2-7, the V gene TRBV6-4; TRBD2 matches at 11 bases. The CDR3 runs 16 residues. Germline values: CDR1 MRHNA, CDR2 SNTAGT. J was trimmed by 2 bases and V by 9 bases; bases with no gene match: 12. The chain's CDR3 is CASRLAGTPGTYEQYF. CDR3 coding DNA: TGTGCCAGTAGACTAGCGGGAACCCCAGGAACCTACGAGCAGTACTTC.

The chain links TRBV3-1 (or the pseudogene TRBV3-2) to TRBJ2-3, with D possibly matching TRBD1 (6 bases). Trimming cost V 3 bases and J 0 bases, with 10 bases left between them. CDR1 and CDR2 from the germline V gene are LGHDT and YNNKEL (reference sequence). There are 15 residues in the CDR3. CDR3 sequence: CASSQGAESTDTQYF. The CDR3 DNA sequence: TGTGCCAGCAGCCAGGGGGCGGAAAGCACAGATACGCAGTATTTT.

The chain is built from TRBV28 and TRBJ2-1; 14 bases align to TRBD2. This CDR3 spans 17 amino acids. Germline V gives CDR1 MDHEN, CDR2 SYDVKM. Germline trimming cut 5 bases from V and 8 bases from J; bases unmatched to any gene: 11. The CDR3 loop is CASSRRSGLAGVDEQFF. The CDR3 DNA reads as TGTGCCAGCAGTCGCCGATCGGGACTAGCGGGAGTGGATGAGCAGTTCTTC.

This chain connects TRBV6-5 to TRBJ2-7; weak D call: TRBD1 (5 bases). CDR3 length: 16 residues. CDR1 MNHEY and CDR2 SVGAGI come from the germline V gene. V was shortened by 0 bases and J by 7 bases, with 19 bases between the two germline ends. Here the CDR3 reads CASSYSSSGIKEEQYF. The CDR3 region has the DNA TGTGCCAGCAGTTACTCGAGTTCAGGGATAAAGGAGGAGCAGTACTTC.

J is TRBJ2-6 and V is TRBV5-1, with D perhaps matching TRBD1 (6 bases). The CDR3 is made up of 18 amino acids. Trimming cost V 0 bases and J 1 base, with 14 bases left between them. The germline CDR1 and CDR2 sequences are SGHRS and YFSETQ. In nucleotides, the CDR3 is TGCGCCAGCAGCTTGGGGGCAGGGGTTTTGTCTGGGGCCAACGTCCTGACTTTC. Amino acids: CASSLGAGVLSGANVLTF.

This chain links TRBV12-3 or TRBV12-4 with TRBJ2-7, with 8 positions matching TRBD2. Trimming at V came to 7 bases and at J to 6 bases, leaving 8 bases not matched to a gene. The CDR3 extends over 13 amino acids. CDR3 DNA sequence: TGTGCCAGCATTAAAAGCGGGAGTGGCGAGCAGTACTTC. Its translation: CASIKSGSGEQYF.

Only one count was recorded for this clone. This chain joins TRBV25-1 and TRBJ1-4; D uncertain. The length of the CDR3 is 14 residues. The V gene's germline CDR1 is MGHDK and CDR2 SYGVNS. V was clipped by 0 bases and J by 4 bases, with 6 bases between them. The CDR3 region has the DNA TGTGCCAGCAGTGAATACGGCGGTAATGAAAAACTGTTTTTT. Amino acids: CASSEYGGNEKLFF.

The chain recombines TRBV24-1 with TRBJ2-3, with TRBD1 identical over 11 bases. This CDR3 contains 16 residues. V trimming: 4 bases; J trimming: 6 bases; junction bases outside the gene matches: 8. The germline V gene has CDR1 KGHDR and CDR2 SFDVKD. The CDR3 DNA is TGTGCCACCAGTGACCGTGGACAGGGGGCCGCCGATACGCAGTATTTT. Amino acids: CATSDRGQGAADTQYF.

The chain couples TRBV3-1 (or the pseudogene TRBV3-2) to TRBJ1-6; 10 positions agree with TRBD1. From germline, CDR1 is LGHDT and CDR2 YNNKEL (reference sequence). The CDR3 has 14 residues. V was pared by 4 bases and J by 9 bases, with 3 bases of the junction left unmatched. The CDR3: CASSRGQGGSPLHF. The CDR3 bases are TGTGCCAGCAGCCGCGGACAGGGGGGTTCACCCCTCCACTTT.

This clone was counted only a few times. The chain couples TRBV12-5 to TRBJ1-1; 7 bases map to TRBD1. The CDR3 extends over 14 amino acids. After removal of 7 bases from V and 3 bases from J, the junction contained 8 bases not matched to a gene. CDR1 and CDR2 from the germline V gene are LGHNT and FRNRAP. CDR3 coding DNA: TGTGCTAGTGCCGGAGAGGGACAGTACACTGAAGCTTTCTTT. This gives the protein CASAGEGQYTEAFF.

V and J are TRBV7-9 and TRBJ1-5, with 7 bases that match TRBD1. Germline CDR1 and CDR2: SEHNR and FQNEAQ (reference sequence). The CDR3 sequence is 13 residues long. After removal of 3 bases from V and 5 bases from J, the junction contained 1 base not matched to a gene. In nucleotides, the CDR3 is TGTGCCAGCAGCTTTGGGACAGATCAGCCCCAGCATTTT. Protein sequence: CASSFGTDQPQHF.

The chain employs TRBV5-8 and TRBJ1-3, with 8 bases identical to TRBD1. V was clipped by 4 bases and J by 11 bases; unmatched bases: 5. The CDR3 extends over 12 amino acids. Germline V CDR1 and CDR2: SGHTS, YDEGEE. DNA of the CDR3: TGTGCCAGCAGCGAGGACAGGGATCCCATATATTTT. This encodes CASSEDRDPIYF.